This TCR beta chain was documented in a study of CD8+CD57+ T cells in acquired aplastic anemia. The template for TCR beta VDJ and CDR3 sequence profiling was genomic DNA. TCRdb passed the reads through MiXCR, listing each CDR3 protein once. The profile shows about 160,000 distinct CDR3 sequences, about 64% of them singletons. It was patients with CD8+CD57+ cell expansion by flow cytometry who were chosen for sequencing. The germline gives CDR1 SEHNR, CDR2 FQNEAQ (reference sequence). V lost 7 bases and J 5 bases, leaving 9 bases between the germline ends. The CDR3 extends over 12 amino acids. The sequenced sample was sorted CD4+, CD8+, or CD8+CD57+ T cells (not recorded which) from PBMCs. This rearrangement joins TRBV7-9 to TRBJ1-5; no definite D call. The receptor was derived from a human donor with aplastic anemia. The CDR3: CASTQMDQPQHF. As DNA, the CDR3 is TGTGCCAGCACCCAAATGGATCAGCCCCAGCATTTT.